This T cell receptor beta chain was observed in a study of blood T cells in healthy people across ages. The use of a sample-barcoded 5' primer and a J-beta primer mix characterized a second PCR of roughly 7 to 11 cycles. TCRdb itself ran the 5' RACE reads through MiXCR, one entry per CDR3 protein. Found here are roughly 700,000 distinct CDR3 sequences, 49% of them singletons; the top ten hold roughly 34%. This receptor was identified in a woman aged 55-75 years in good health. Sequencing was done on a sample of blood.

In DNA, the CDR3 is TGTGCCAGCAGCTCACAGGGCAGGGTAGCTGAGCAGTTCTTC. Translation gives CASSSQGRVAEQFF. The rearrangement uses TRBV7-2 and TRBJ2-1; D is perhaps TRBD1 (6 bases). Trimming cost V 4 bases and J 9 bases, with 16 bases left between them. The CDR3 totals 14 residues. CDR1 and CDR2 (germline): SGHTA, FQGNSA.